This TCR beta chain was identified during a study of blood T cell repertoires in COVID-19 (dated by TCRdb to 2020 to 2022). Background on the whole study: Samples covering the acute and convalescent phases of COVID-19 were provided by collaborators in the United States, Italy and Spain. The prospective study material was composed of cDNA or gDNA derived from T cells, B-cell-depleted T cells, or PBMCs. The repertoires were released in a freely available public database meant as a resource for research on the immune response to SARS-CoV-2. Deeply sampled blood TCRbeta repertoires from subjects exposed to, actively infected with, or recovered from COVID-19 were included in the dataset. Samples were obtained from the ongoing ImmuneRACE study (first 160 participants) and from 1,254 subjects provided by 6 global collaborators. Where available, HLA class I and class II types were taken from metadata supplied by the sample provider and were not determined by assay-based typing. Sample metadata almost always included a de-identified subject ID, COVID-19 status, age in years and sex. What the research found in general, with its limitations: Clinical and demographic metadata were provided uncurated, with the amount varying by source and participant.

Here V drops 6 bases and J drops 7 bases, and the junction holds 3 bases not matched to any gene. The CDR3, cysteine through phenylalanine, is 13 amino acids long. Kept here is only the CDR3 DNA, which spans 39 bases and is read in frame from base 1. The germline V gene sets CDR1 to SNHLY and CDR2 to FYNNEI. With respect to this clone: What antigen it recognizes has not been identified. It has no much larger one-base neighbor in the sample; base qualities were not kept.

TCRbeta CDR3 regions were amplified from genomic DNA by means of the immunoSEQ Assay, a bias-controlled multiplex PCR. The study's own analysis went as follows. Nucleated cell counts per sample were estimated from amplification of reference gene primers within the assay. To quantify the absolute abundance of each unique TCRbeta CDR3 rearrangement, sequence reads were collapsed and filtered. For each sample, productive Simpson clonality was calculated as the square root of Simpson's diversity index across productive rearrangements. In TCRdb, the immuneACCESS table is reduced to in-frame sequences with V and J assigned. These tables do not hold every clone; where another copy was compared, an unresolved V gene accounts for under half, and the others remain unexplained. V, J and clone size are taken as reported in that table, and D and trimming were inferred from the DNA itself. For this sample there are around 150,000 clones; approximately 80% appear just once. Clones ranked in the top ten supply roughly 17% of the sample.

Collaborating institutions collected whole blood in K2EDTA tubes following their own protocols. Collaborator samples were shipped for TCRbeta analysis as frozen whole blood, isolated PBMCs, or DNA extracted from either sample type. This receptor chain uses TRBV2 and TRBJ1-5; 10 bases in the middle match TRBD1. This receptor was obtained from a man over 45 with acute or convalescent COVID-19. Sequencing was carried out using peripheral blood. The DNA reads TGTGCCAGCAGAGGGACAGGGGCCCAGCCCCAGCATTTT. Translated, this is CASRGTGAQPQHF.